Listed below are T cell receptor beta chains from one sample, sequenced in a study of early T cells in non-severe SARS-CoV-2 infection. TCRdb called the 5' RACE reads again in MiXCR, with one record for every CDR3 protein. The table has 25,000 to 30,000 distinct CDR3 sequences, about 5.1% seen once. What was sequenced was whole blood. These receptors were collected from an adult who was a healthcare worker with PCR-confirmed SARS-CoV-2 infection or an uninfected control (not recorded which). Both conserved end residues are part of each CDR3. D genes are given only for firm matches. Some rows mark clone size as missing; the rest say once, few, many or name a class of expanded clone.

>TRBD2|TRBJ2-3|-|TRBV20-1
CSARRASGGGAQYF
TGCAGTGCTAGAAGGGCTAGCGGGGGTGGAGCGCAGTATTTT
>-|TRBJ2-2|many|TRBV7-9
CASSFHNTGELFF
TGTGCCAGCAGCTTCCACAACACCGGGGAGCTGTTTTTT
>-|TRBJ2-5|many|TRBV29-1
CSVKEQQETQYF
TGCAGCGTGAAGGAGCAGCAAGAGACCCAGTACTTC
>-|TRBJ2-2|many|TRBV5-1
CASRNSPGIDAGELFF
TGCGCCAGCAGAAATTCACCTGGAATTGATGCCGGGGAGCTGTTTTTT
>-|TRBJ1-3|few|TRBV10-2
CASGLGGISGNTIYF
TGCGCCAGCGGCCTGGGGGGCATCTCTGGAAACACCATATATTTT
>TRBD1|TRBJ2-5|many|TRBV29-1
CSVRQGARKETQYF
TGCAGCGTGCGACAGGGGGCCCGTAAGGAGACCCAGTACTTC
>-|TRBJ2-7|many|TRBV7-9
CASSLSYEQYF
TGTGCCAGCAGCCTAAGCTACGAGCAGTACTTC
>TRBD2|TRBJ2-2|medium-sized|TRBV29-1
CSANSGSNTGELFF
TGCAGCGCGAATAGCGGGTCGAACACCGGGGAGCTGTTTTTT
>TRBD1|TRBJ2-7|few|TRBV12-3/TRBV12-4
CASSLGGQVTYEQYF
TGTGCCAGCAGTTTAGGGGGACAGGTCACCTACGAGCAGTACTTC
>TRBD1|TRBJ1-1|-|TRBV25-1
CASSEGQGVTEAFF
TGTGCCAGCAGTGAAGGACAGGGTGTCACTGAAGCTTTCTTT
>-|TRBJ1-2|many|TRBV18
CASSPAGIHYGYTF
TGTGCCAGCTCACCCGCAGGGATTCACTATGGCTACACCTTC
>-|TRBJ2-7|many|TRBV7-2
CASSSTGTPRAYEQYF
TGTGCCAGCAGCTCCACCGGGACACCGAGGGCCTACGAGCAGTACTTC
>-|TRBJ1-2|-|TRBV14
CASNQGASGYTF
TGTGCCAGCAATCAAGGGGCTAGTGGCTACACCTTC
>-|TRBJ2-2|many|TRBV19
CASTNINTGELFF
TGTGCCAGTACAAACATTAACACCGGGGAGCTGTTTTTT
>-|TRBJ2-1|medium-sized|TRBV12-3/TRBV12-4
CASSLKGASASRNEQFF
TGTGCCAGCAGTTTGAAAGGGGCTAGCGCCTCTCGGAATGAGCAGTTCTTC
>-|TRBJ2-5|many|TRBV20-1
CSASRGIEETQYF
TGCAGTGCTAGTCGGGGCATTGAAGAGACCCAGTACTTC
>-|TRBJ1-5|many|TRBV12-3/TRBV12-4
CAIRQEKGQPQHF
TGTGCCATTCGACAGGAAAAGGGACAGCCCCAGCATTTT
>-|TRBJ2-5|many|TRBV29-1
CSASLDPSKGYF
TGCAGCGCCTCCCTGGACCCCTCAAAAGGGTACTTC
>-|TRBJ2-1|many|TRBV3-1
CASSQGGGLYNEQFF
TGTGCCAGCAGCCAAGGGGGCGGCCTATACAATGAGCAGTTCTTC
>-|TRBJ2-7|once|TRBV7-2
CASSYRASYEQYF
TGTGCCAGCAGCTACCGGGCCTCCTACGAGCAGTACTTC
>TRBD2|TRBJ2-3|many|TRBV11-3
CASSLGLAGDLTDTQYF
TGTGCCAGCAGCCTCGGACTAGCGGGAGATCTGACAGATACGCAGTATTTT
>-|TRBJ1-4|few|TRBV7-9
CASSDRRPTNEKLFF
TGTGCCAGCAGCGACAGGAGACCAACTAATGAAAAACTGTTTTTT
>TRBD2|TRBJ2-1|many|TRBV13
CASSLAAGGISSYNEQFF
TGTGCCAGCAGCTTAGCTGCGGGAGGGATCAGCTCCTACAATGAGCAGTTCTTC
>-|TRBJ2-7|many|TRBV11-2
CASSLWGTSYEQYF
TGTGCCAGCAGCTTATGGGGGACCTCCTACGAGCAGTACTTC
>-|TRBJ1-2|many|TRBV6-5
CASSPPDRRGNYGYTF
TGTGCCAGCAGTCCCCCGGATCGAAGAGGAAACTATGGCTACACCTTC
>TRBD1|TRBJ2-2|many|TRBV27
CASSLVRGTLNTGELFF
TGTGCCAGCAGTTTAGTCAGGGGGACACTGAACACCGGGGAGCTGTTTTTT
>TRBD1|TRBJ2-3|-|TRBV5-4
CASSPRPRQGAPDTQYF
TGTGCCAGCAGCCCCCGCCCTAGACAGGGGGCCCCAGATACGCAGTATTTT
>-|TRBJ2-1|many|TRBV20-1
CSASGSSYNEQFF
TGCAGTGCTAGCGGGAGCTCCTACAATGAGCAGTTCTTC
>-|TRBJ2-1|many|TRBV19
CASSTSGGSYNEQFF
TGTGCCAGTAGTACAAGTGGGGGCTCCTACAATGAGCAGTTCTTC
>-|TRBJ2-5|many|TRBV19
CASSLNGPNREKKTQYF
TGTGCCAGTAGCCTAAACGGACCCAACAGGGAAAAGAAGACCCAGTACTTC
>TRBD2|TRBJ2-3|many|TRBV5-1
CASSSPRLAGGPGDTQYF
TGCGCCAGCAGCTCACCCCGACTAGCGGGGGGGCCCGGGGATACGCAGTATTTT
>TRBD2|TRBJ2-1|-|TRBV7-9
CASSPGTSGSDEQFF
TGTGCCAGCAGCCCCGGGACTAGCGGGAGCGATGAGCAGTTCTTC
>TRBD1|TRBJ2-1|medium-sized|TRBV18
CASSRMGQRSYNEQFF
TGTGCCAGCTCACGGATGGGACAGAGATCCTACAATGAGCAGTTCTTC
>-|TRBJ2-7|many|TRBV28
CASSFPTWATLGEQYF
TGTGCCAGCAGTTTCCCCACCTGGGCTACCCTCGGCGAGCAGTACTTC
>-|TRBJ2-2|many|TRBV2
CASRAERSELTGELFF
TGTGCCAGCAGGGCGGAGCGGTCTGAATTGACCGGGGAGCTGTTTTTT
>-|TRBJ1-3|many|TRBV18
CASSPQSSGNTIYF
TGTGCCAGCTCACCACAGAGCTCTGGAAACACCATATATTTT
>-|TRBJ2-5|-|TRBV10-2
CASTRLTSTETQYF
TGCGCCAGCACCCGTTTGACGAGCACAGAGACCCAGTACTTC
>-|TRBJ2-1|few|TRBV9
CASSVVSLYNEQFF
TGTGCCAGCAGCGTAGTAAGCCTCTACAATGAGCAGTTCTTC
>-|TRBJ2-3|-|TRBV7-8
CASSPSTRDTQYF
TGTGCCAGCAGCCCCTCGACTCGAGATACGCAGTATTTT